Listed below are T cell receptor beta chains from one sample, sequenced in a study of T cell responses to AZD1222 COVID-19 vaccine. TCRdb's table, derived via immunoSEQ multiplex PCR, lists solely in-frame clones and lacks some. The data hold 140,000 or so clones, with 90% to 95% observed a single time. Sample: peripheral blood, taken on day 0 of AZD1222 vaccination. Receptors originate from an adult in good health. CDR3s include the opening cysteine and the closing phenylalanine or tryptophan. A D gene is named only where the DNA matches it firmly. The listing skips clone size in some rows; elsewhere it reads once, few, many or a size class.

-	few	TRBV15	TRBJ1-5	CATSRDLYSFVGQPQHF	TGTGCCACCAGCAGAGATCTGTACAGCTTTGTAGGTCAGCCCCAGCATTTT
-	-	TRBV6-1	TRBJ1-3	CASSEGIRGNTIYF	TGTGCCAGCAGTGAGGGCATCAGGGGAAACACCATATATTTT
-	-	TRBV29-1	TRBJ1-2	CSVRRNRDYGYTF	TGCAGCGTCAGGCGGAACAGAGACTATGGCTACACCTTC
TRBD1	-	TRBV5-4	TRBJ2-5	CASSRTGQFLKTQYF	TGTGCCAGCAGCCGGACGGGACAGTTCCTGAAGACCCAGTACTTC
TRBD1	-	TRBV10-3	TRBJ1-4	CAISESIGGGDSEKLFF	TGTGCCATCAGTGAGTCTATTGGAGGGGGCGACTCGGAAAAACTGTTTTTT
-	-	TRBV4-3	TRBJ1-2	CASSQIRDIFYGYTF	TGCGCCAGCAGCCAAATACGGGACATCTTCTATGGCTACACCTTC
TRBD1	-	TRBV9	TRBJ2-7	CASSVGDRGMSYEQYF	TGTGCCAGCAGCGTAGGGGACAGGGGTATGTCCTACGAGCAGTACTTC
-	-	TRBV7-9	TRBJ2-2	CASSPARAPGELFF	TGTGCCAGCAGCCCTGCGAGGGCCCCCGGGGAGCTGTTTTTT
-	-	TRBV12-3/TRBV12-4	TRBJ1-6	CASSLIDKSPLHF	TGTGCCAGCAGTTTAATAGACAAGTCACCCCTCCACTTT
-	-	TRBV27	TRBJ2-7	CASRTMSYEQYF	TGTGCCAGCAGGACAATGTCCTACGAGCAGTACTTC
TRBD1	-	TRBV19	TRBJ1-1	CASDIWTGGKSEAFF	TGTGCCAGTGATATTTGGACAGGGGGCAAGTCTGAAGCTTTCTTT
TRBD1	-	TRBV7-9	TRBJ2-3	CASSGDRVSQYF	TGTGCCAGCAGCGGGGACAGGGTGTCGCAGTATTTT
-	once	TRBV12-5	TRBJ2-2	CASGLVRWRTNTGELFF	TGTGCTAGTGGTTTGGTACGATGGCGGACTAACACCGGGGAGCTGTTTTTT
TRBD1	-	TRBV5-4	TRBJ2-3	CASSWRTGSTDTQYF	TGTGCCAGCAGCTGGCGGACAGGTAGCACAGATACGCAGTATTTT
-	-	TRBV5-1	TRBJ1-3	CASSLDRNTIYF	TGCGCCAGCAGCTTGGACCGAAACACCATATATTTT
-	-	TRBV21-1	TRBJ2-7	CASSKGYRSSVNEQYF	TGTGCCAGCAGCAAAGGATACAGGTCCTCGGTCAACGAGCAGTACTTC
-	-	TRBV7-2	TRBJ1-3	CASSFAGGSVRNTIYF	TGTGCCAGCAGCTTCGCCGGGGGATCGGTCAGAAACACCATATATTTT
-	-	TRBV9	TRBJ1-3	CASSVSGFGNTIYF	TGTGCCAGCAGCGTATCGGGGTTTGGAAACACCATATATTTT
-	once	TRBV19	TRBJ1-5	CASSIVGPPYQPQHF	TGTGCCAGTAGTATAGTAGGACCCCCGTATCAGCCCCAGCATTTT
TRBD1	-	TRBV23-1	TRBJ1-6	CASSSGGENSPLHF	TGCGCCAGCAGTTCAGGGGGAGAGAATTCACCCCTCCACTTT